Listed below are T cell receptor beta chains from one sample, sequenced in a study of metastatic and nonmetastatic thyroid tumors. From the PCR reads, TCRdb re-called clones with MiXCR. The table has some 55,000 clones, roughly 22% seen once; the top ten hold about 4.1%. The material sequenced was blood. Every receptor here comes from a female donor with papillary thyroid cancer or a benign thyroid nodule (not recorded which). Some clones in this sample may be carry-over from other donors' samples. Both conserved end residues are part of each CDR3. Fields, in order: clone size, J gene, CDR3 length, V gene, D gene, CDR3 DNA, CDR3 protein. A D gene is named only where the DNA matches it firmly. Clone sizes are given selectively: once, few, many, or a class where the clone is expanded.

many,TRBJ1-2,14,TRBV2,TRBD1,TGTGCCAGCAGTGGACAGGGGTCTAACTATGGCTACACCTTC,CASSGQGSNYGYTF
many,TRBJ2-1,11,TRBV9,-,TGTGCCAGCAGCGACGGCAATGAGCAGTTCTTC,CASSDGNEQFF
many,TRBJ2-7,13,TRBV19,-,TGTGCCAGTAGTATAGATCCCCGGTCAGAGCAGTACTTC,CASSIDPRSEQYF
-,TRBJ2-7,17,TRBV4-1,-,TGCCCCAGCAGCCAAGTTTACGGTGGACAGTGGGGTTACGAGCAGTACTTC,CPSSQVYGGQWGYEQYF
many,TRBJ1-4,13,TRBV20-1,-,TGCAGTGCTAAATGGACACAGGATGAAAAACTGTTTTTT,CSAKWTQDEKLFF
-,TRBJ2-3,14,TRBV27,-,TGTGCCAGCCGTCCCACCACCTACACAGATACGCCGTATTTT,CASRPTTYTDTPYF
-,TRBJ1-6,16,TRBV28,-,TGTGCCAGCAGTCCCTCGACGTTCTCCTATAATTCACCCCTGCAATTT,CASSPSTFSYNSPLQF
many,TRBJ2-7,14,TRBV7-2,-,TGTGCCAGCAGCTTACTGGGGAAACCCTACGAGCAGTACTTC,CASSLLGKPYEQYF
many,TRBJ2-5,16,TRBV20-1,TRBD2,TGCAGTGCTAGAGCCCTAGCGGGAGGGCCATTGGAGACCCAGTACTTC,CSARALAGGPLETQYF
many,TRBJ1-2,16,TRBV28,-,TGTGCCAGCAGATACAGTCTCGAGGATACTAACTATGGCTACACCTTC,CASRYSLEDTNYGYTF
-,TRBJ1-2,15,TRBV7-8,TRBD1,TGTGCCAGCAGCTCCTATTCGACAGGGTCATACGGCTACACCTTC,CASSSYSTGSYGYTF
few,TRBJ1-2,13,TRBV28,TRBD1,TGTGCCAGCATTTTTGACAGGGGTAGCGGCTACACCTTC,CASIFDRGSGYTF
-,TRBJ2-1,14,TRBV20-1,-,TGCAGTGCCCCCATTGGAATCATCTACAATGAGCAGTTCTTC,CSAPIGIIYNEQFF
many,TRBJ2-1,15,TRBV11-2,TRBD1,TGTGCCAGCAGCTTACCCCCCACTACAGGGGGCGAGCAGTTCTTC,CASSLPPTTGGEQFF
-,TRBJ2-7,15,TRBV20-1,TRBD2,TGCAGTGCTCCTTGGTCTAGCGGGAGGGTATACGAGCAGTACTTC,CSAPWSSGRVYEQYF
many,TRBJ2-7,12,TRBV5-1,TRBD2,TGCGCCAGCAGCCCCTTACTAGCGGGAGAAAACTTC,CASSPLLAGENF
many,TRBJ2-5,15,TRBV28,TRBD1,TGTGCCAGCAGTTTATTACAGGGGTTTTCAGAGACCCAGTACTTC,CASSLLQGFSETQYF
many,TRBJ1-1,15,TRBV9,-,TGTGCCAGCAGCGTAGATCTGGGGGCAAACACTGAAGCTTTCTTT,CASSVDLGANTEAFF
many,TRBJ1-2,15,TRBV6-5,-,TGTGCCAGCAGTTACGATCGCGTGGCTTTCTATGGCTACACCTTC,CASSYDRVAFYGYTF
many,TRBJ2-7,12,TRBV18,-,TGTGCCAGCTCACCTACCCCGCAAGAGCAGTACTTC,CASSPTPQEQYF
many,TRBJ1-4,15,TRBV5-1,TRBD1,TGCGCCAGCAGCAGATTACAGGGGGCGGGCGAAAAACTGTTTTTT,CASSRLQGAGEKLFF
many,TRBJ2-5,14,TRBV6-1,TRBD2,TGTGCCAGCAGTGAAGGGACTAGCCGGCAGACCCAGTACTTC,CASSEGTSRQTQYF
many,TRBJ1-5,16,TRBV4-2,-,TGTGCCAGCAGCCGCTCCTACAGGGAGCCGTATCAGCCCCAGCATTTT,CASSRSYREPYQPQHF
many,TRBJ2-3,14,TRBV28,TRBD2,TGTGCCAGCAGTTGGGGAGGGTGGGCAGATACGCAGTATTTT,CASSWGGWADTQYF
many,TRBJ1-6,15,TRBV28,TRBD1,TGTGCCAGCAGTTCCGGGACAGGGCGAGCTTCACCCCTCCACTTT,CASSSGTGRASPLHF
many,TRBJ1-2,15,TRBV9,-,TGTGCCAGCAGCGGACTCACAGGGTTTAACTATGGCTACACCTTC,CASSGLTGFNYGYTF
once,TRBJ1-3,15,TRBV6-1,-,TGTGCCAGCAGCCAAGTTCGTTCAACTGGAAACACCATATATTTT,CASSQVRSTGNTIYF
many,TRBJ1-3,12,TRBV29-1,-,TGCAGCGTTCAGGTCTCTGGAAACACCATATATTTT,CSVQVSGNTIYF
many,TRBJ2-7,15,TRBV5-5,-,TGTGCCAGCAGCAGAACAGAGCTCTACTCCTACGAGCAGTACTTC,CASSRTELYSYEQYF
once,TRBJ2-1,18,TRBV6-2/TRBV6-3,-,TGTGCCAGCAGGCGACCCCGGTTTGGTCCGTCTGTTCACAGTGAGCAGTTCTTC,CASRRPRFGPSVHSEQFF
-,TRBJ1-4,12,TRBV30,-,TGTGCCTGGAGTGTACTCAGAGAAAAACTGTTTTTT,CAWSVLREKLFF
many,TRBJ2-2,16,TRBV25-1,-,TGTGCCAGCAGTGAATTTGCTAGCTCGAACACCGGGGAGCTGTTTTTT,CASSEFASSNTGELFF